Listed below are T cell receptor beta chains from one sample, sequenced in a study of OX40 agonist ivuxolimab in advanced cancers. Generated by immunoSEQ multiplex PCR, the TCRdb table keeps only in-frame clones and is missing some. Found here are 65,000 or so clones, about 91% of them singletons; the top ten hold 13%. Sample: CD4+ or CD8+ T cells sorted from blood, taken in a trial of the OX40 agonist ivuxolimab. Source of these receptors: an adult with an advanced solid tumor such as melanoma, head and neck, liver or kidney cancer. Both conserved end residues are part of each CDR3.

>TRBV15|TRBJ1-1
CATSTGERYTEAFF
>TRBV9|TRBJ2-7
CASSVRVGSLIDEQYF
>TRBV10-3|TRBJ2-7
CAIGELASYEQYF
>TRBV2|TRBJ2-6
CASHPHSYSGANVLTF
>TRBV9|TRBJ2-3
CASSVETGIGTQYF
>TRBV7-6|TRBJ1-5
CASSPDRGNQPQHF
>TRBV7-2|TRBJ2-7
CASSEDPSYEQYF
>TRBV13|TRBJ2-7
CASSSQGETSYEQYF
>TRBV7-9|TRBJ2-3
CASSTQIGTYEHTDTQYF
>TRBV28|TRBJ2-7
CASSTQTDYEQYF
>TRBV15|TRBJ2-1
CATSREMVLAGYNEQFF
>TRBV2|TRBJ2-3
CASSDMGQDTDTQYF
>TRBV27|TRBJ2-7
CASSLRVSYEQYF
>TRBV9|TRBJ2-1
CASSATPWEGSYNEQFF
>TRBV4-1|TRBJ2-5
CASSQVTGSGETQYF
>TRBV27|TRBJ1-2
CASSLAGGPLGYTF
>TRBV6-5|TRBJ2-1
CASSYAIAGGYNEQFF
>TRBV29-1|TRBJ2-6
CSVETSGANVLTF
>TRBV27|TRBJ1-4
CASSLFGQGSNEKLFF
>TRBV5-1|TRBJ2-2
CASSLGGDTGELFF
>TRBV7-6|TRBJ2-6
CASSSNRGSGANVLTF
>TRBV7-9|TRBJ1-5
CASSGGGGTGQPQHF
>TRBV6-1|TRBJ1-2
CASSVDGYYGYTF
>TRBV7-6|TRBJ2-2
CASSLGQGVGGELFF
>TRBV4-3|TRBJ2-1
CASSQDGGLAGVASYNEQFF
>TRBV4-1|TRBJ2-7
CASSGLQGDEQYF
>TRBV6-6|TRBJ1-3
CASRDRLLSGNTIYF
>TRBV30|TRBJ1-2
CAWSIGVTNYSYTF
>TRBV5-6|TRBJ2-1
CASSSTDYNEQFF
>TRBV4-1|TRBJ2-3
CASSQGGRSTDTQYF
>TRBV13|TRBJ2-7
CASSLGGMNEQYF
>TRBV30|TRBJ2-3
CAWSWGQGMSDTQYF
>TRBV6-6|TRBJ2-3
CASESRQGMRDTQYF
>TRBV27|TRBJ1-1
CASSLWGESRTEAFF
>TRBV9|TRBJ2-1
CASSRPGLYNEQFF
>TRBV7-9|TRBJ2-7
CASSSHVGRGYEQYF
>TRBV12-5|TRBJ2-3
CASGLDAGAPTDTQYF
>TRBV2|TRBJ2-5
CASSGGRGYQETQYF
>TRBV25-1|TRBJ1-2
CASSGRLGANYGYTF
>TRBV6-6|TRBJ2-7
CASSSMDAQYF
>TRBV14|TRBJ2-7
CASSQYAQGWYEQYF
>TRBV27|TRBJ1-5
CASRAGDGEQPQHF
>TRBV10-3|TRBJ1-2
CAISENTGAYGYTF
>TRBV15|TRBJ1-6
CATSRDSGYNSPLHF
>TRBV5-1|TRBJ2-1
CASSWALAREQFF
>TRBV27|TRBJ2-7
CASGPGVGPLYEQYF
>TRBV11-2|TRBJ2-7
CASSPRDRYEQYF
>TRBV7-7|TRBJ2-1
CASSPGQGGIEQFF
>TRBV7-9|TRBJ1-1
CASSLGRTEAFF
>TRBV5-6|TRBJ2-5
CASSSGLAGGPGLETQYF